Below, 25 T cell receptor beta chains from the same sample are listed, as sequenced in a study of cytomegalovirus exposure and HLA in healthy donors (TCRdb year 2017). The library was obtained by the immunoSEQ multiplex PCR assay. A mixture of 60 forward primers for TCR Vbeta segments and 13 reverse primers for TCR Jbeta segments was used in the multiplex PCR. Sourced from immuneACCESS, this table was stored by TCRdb with only in-frame sequences that have V and J called. A share of the clones is absent; for the studies checked, an unresolved V gene accounts for under half, and the remainder has no known explanation. In this sample the table shows fewer than 150,000 clones, about four fifths of which occur a single time. The ten largest clonotypes hold approximately 4.8% of the sample. The source material was PBMCs. Source of these receptors: a man aged 30 to 39 in good health.

The J gene is TRBJ2-1, the V gene TRBV11-2; 13 bases match TRBD2. The ends lost 5 bases at V and 10 bases at J; junction bases unmatched: 11. The CDR3 consists of 16 residues. Germline CDR1 is SGHAT and CDR2 is FQNNGV. This chain's CDR3 is CASSVGTSGIRGEQFF. The CDR3 nucleotides are TGTGCCAGCAGCGTCGGGACTAGCGGGATCCGCGGGGAGCAGTTCTTC. Full variable domain (missing parts from reference TRBV11-2 and TRBJ2-1): EAGVAQSPRYKIIEKRQSVAFWCNPISGHATLYWYQQILGQGPKLLIQFQNNGVVDDSQLPKDRFSAERLKGVDSTLKIQPAKLEDSAVYLCASSVGTSGIRGEQFFGPGTRLTVL.

The rearrangement links TRBV6-5 to TRBJ1-1; D is ambiguous. V gave up 6 bases and J gave up 11 bases, with 10 bases separating them. The CDR3 sequence is 10 residues long. CDR1 is MNHEY, CDR2 SVGAGI, per germline. CDR3 sequence: CASSARRAFF. The CDR3 region has the DNA TGTGCCAGCAGCGCGCGGAGGGCTTTCTTT.

The V and J genes are TRBV19 and TRBJ2-5, with D perhaps matching TRBD2 (6 bases). CDR1 LNHDA and CDR2 SQIVND come from the germline V gene (reference sequence). Trimming removed 8 bases from V and 1 base from J, with 11 bases in between. The CDR3 has 13 amino acids. CDR3 in amino acids: CASGVAAQETQYF. Here the CDR3 DNA reads TGTGCCAGTGGGGTAGCGGCCCAAGAGACCCAGTACTTC.

The V and J genes are TRBV13 and TRBJ2-1; 7 bases match TRBD2. The CDR3 has 15 residues. CDR1 and CDR2 from the germline V gene are PRHDT and FYEKMQ (reference sequence). V was pared by 2 bases and J by 5 bases, with 6 bases of the junction left unmatched. CDR3 protein: CASSLRERDHNEQFF. For the CDR3, the DNA is TGTGCCAGCAGCTTACGTGAGCGGGACCACAATGAGCAGTTCTTC.

The rearrangement uses TRBV2 and TRBJ2-5; 7 bases map to TRBD2. The CDR3 loop spans 13 amino acids. Germline assignment: CDR1 SNHLY and CDR2 FYNNEI. V shed 0 bases and J 13 bases; nucleotides not matched to a gene: 8. CDR3 in DNA: TGTGCCAGCAGTGAAGCAGGGAGGGATGTGATGTACTTC. Translation: CASSEAGRDVMYF. Based on the CDR3 plus reference TRBV2 and TRBJ2-5, the full variable domain is EPEVTQTPSHQVTQMGQEVILRCVPISNHLYFYWYRQILGQKVEFLVSFYNNEISEKSEIFDDQFSVERPDGSNFTLKIRSTKLEDSAMYFCASSEAGRDVMYFGPGTRLLVL.

The J gene is TRBJ2-3, the V gene TRBV19; TRBD2 aligns across 12 bases. Losses at the gene ends were 6 bases for V and 2 bases for J; bases not matched to a gene: 6. Germline CDR1 reads LNHDA; CDR2 reads SQIVND (reference sequence). The CDR3 extends over 16 amino acids. This CDR3 reads CASSRASGRDTDTQYF. CDR3 nucleotide sequence: TGTGCCAGTAGCAGAGCTAGCGGGAGGGACACAGATACGCAGTATTTT.

The chain links TRBV7-8 to TRBJ2-5, with D perhaps TRBD2 (5 bases). The CDR3 is made up of 15 amino acids. V was shortened by 1 base and J by 2 bases, with 11 bases between the two germline ends. Germline V gene sequence: CDR1 SGHVS, CDR2 FQNEAQ. The CDR3 bases are TGTGCCAGCAGCTTAGGGACGGGATCTCAAGAGACCCAGTACTTC. It translates to CASSLGTGSQETQYF. Supplemented by reference TRBV7-8 and TRBJ2-5, the full variable domain reads GAGVSQSPRYKVAKRGQDVALRCDPISGHVSLFWYQQALGQGPEFLTYFQNEAQLDKSGLPSDRFFAERPEGSVSTLKIQRTQQEDSAVYLCASSLGTGSQETQYFGPGTRLLVL.

The chain couples TRBV28 to TRBJ2-5; perhaps TRBD1 as D (5 bases). The length of the CDR3 is 13 residues. The V end lost 6 bases, the J end lost 3 bases, and 11 bases lay between the germline ends. Germline V CDR1 and CDR2: MDHEN, SYDVKM. The CDR3 protein is CASRTGREETQYF. The CDR3 coding sequence is TGTGCCAGCAGAACAGGACGGGAAGAGACCCAGTACTTC.

CDR3 sequence (DNA): TGTGCCAGCTCACCACGTCCCAATGGCATTAATTCACCCCTCCACTTT. Residues: CASSPRPNGINSPLHF. J is TRBJ1-6 and V is TRBV18; no firm D call. Deletions cut 1 base from V and 6 bases from J, with 13 bases between. Germline V gives CDR1 KGHSH, CDR2 LQKENI. The CDR3 spans 16 residues.

The J gene is TRBJ2-7, the V gene TRBV5-4, with D possibly TRBD1 on 6 matching bases. CDR3 size: 14 residues. Per the germline V gene, CDR1 is SGHNT and CDR2 is YYREEE (reference sequence). Deletions cut 2 bases from V and 1 base from J, with 10 bases between. The CDR3 DNA sequence: TGTGCCAGCAGCTTCGACAGGCTTTCCTACGAGCAGTACTTC. Translated: CASSFDRLSYEQYF.

The gene calls are TRBV11-2 and TRBJ2-3; TRBD2 might be the D (6 bases). Germline CDR1 is SGHAT and CDR2 is FQNNGV. There are 14 residues in the CDR3. Trimming left V 1 base short and J 5 bases short, with 10 bases between. The CDR3: CASSLAGAVDTQYF. The CDR3 region has the DNA TGTGCCAGCAGCTTAGCGGGAGCGGTAGATACGCAGTATTTT.

This clone was detected once. The J gene is TRBJ1-6, the V gene TRBV6-5, with D perhaps TRBD1 (6 bases). The V gene's germline CDR1 is MNHEY and CDR2 SVGAGI. V was clipped by 6 bases and J by 11 bases, with 14 bases between them. This CDR3 is built from 13 residues. CDR3 nucleotides: TGTGCCAGCAGCCCGACAGGTTCAGCACCCCTCCACTTT. Translation: CASSPTGSAPLHF.

The chain combines TRBV2 with TRBJ2-1; TRBD2 matches 11 bases. V was clipped by 6 bases and J by 6 bases; unmatched bases: 7. Germline CDR1 and CDR2: SNHLY and FYNNEI. The CDR3 has 15 amino acids. The CDR3 here is CASRQLAGVGNEQFF. Here the CDR3 DNA reads TGTGCCAGCAGACAACTAGCGGGAGTCGGCAATGAGCAGTTCTTC.

This rearrangement joins TRBV9 to TRBJ2-6, with D uncertain. The CDR3 totals 13 residues. Germline V lookup: CDR1 SGDLS, CDR2 YYNGEE. Trimming removed 4 bases at V and 2 bases at J, with 4 bases between. This CDR3 is CASSRPGANVLTF. In DNA, the CDR3 is TGTGCCAGCAGCCGTCCTGGGGCCAACGTCCTGACTTTC.

V usage is TRBV2 and J usage is TRBJ2-5; D is possibly TRBD2 (6 bases). The DNA end is more similar to TRBJ2-7, so the J call may be wrong. The CDR3 has 15 residues. Germline V lookup: CDR1 SNHLY, CDR2 FYNNEI. CDR3: CASSERWGVEDEQYF. The CDR3 nucleotides read TGTGCCAGCAGTGAAAGGTGGGGGGTTGAGGACGAGCAGTACTTC.

This clone has more than one count but fewer than ten. The chain couples TRBV7-8 to TRBJ2-7, with D possibly TRBD1 on 6 matching bases. Germline V lookup: CDR1 SGHVS, CDR2 FQNEAQ. The V gene lost 4 bases and the J gene lost 0 bases, with 22 bases spanning the gap. This CDR3 has 18 residues. The CDR3 region is CASSSQIDSGAYSYEQYF. The CDR3 DNA is TGTGCCAGCAGCTCACAAATAGATTCAGGGGCTTACTCCTACGAGCAGTACTTC.

V and J are TRBV2 and TRBJ2-1; 11 nucleotides match TRBD2. The CDR3 is 16 residues long. The J segment lost 6 bases and the V segment lost 3 bases, leaving 7 bases of the junction unmatched. Per the germline V gene, CDR1 is SNHLY and CDR2 is FYNNEI. The CDR3 protein is CASSETLAGVFNEQFF. The CDR3 DNA reads TGTGCCAGCAGTGAGACACTAGCGGGAGTATTCAATGAGCAGTTCTTC.

This chain connects TRBV15 to TRBJ1-4; D uncertain. The CDR3 consists of 17 residues. V was pared by 6 bases and J by 0 bases, with 17 bases between. Germline-derived CDR1 and CDR2 are LNHNV and YYDKDF (reference sequence). CDR3 bases: TGTGCCACCAGAACCGAGTCATACGGAGCAACTAATGAAAAACTGTTTTTT. Protein sequence: CATRTESYGATNEKLFF.

The chain's CDR3 is CASSESVYGYTF. The CDR3 nucleotides read TGTGCCAGCAGTGAATCTGTCTATGGCTACACCTTC. The V call is TRBV25-1, the J call TRBJ1-2; D is ambiguous. Trimming left V 1 base short and J 4 bases short, with 4 bases between. The CDR3 consists of 12 residues. CDR1 is MGHDK and CDR2 is SYGVNS in the germline V gene.

This clone was observed once. The chain recombines TRBV30 with TRBJ2-5; TRBD2 aligns across 9 bases. The CDR3 consists of 15 residues. Trimming cost V 8 bases and J 5 bases; bases outside gene matches: 15. Germline V CDR1 and CDR2: GTSNPN, SVGIG (reference sequence). This chain's CDR3 is CAGGFSGSISETQYF. CDR3 in DNA: TGTGCCGGGGGGTTTAGCGGGAGTATCTCCGAGACCCAGTACTTC. The full variable domain, its missing parts supplied by reference TRBV30 and TRBJ2-5, is SQTIHQWPATLVQPVGSPLSLECTVEGTSNPNLYWYRQAAGRGLQLLFYSVGIGQISSEVPQNLSASRPQDRQFILSSKKLLLSDSGFYLCAGGFSGSISETQYFGPGTRLLVL.

This clone showed up just a few times. CDR3 region: CASSPDRGGPYTEAFF. CDR3 nucleotide sequence: TGTGCCAGCAGCCCCGATCGGGGTGGCCCTTACACTGAAGCTTTCTTT. The rearrangement links TRBV16 to TRBJ1-1; D ambiguous. This CDR3 contains 16 residues. V dropped 4 bases and J dropped 3 bases, with 18 bases sitting between them. Germline loops: CDR1 KGHSY, CDR2 FQNENV.

This sequence joins TRBV5-1 and TRBJ2-2; the D gene is possibly TRBD2 (5 bases). CDR3 length equals 15 residues. V lost 2 bases to trimming and J lost 1 base, with 9 bases between them. CDR1 is SGHRS, CDR2 YFSETQ, per germline. The CDR3 protein is CASSFLGRNTGELFF. The CDR3, as DNA: TGCGCCAGCAGCTTTTTAGGGAGGAACACCGGGGAGCTGTTTTTT.

V and J are TRBV6-1 and TRBJ2-5; TRBD2 might be the D (6 bases). The V and J ends lost 8 bases and 5 bases respectively, with 18 bases between them. CDR3 length: 14 amino acids. From germline, CDR1 is MNHNS and CDR2 SASEGT. DNA for the CDR3: TGTGCCAGCGGGAGGACCGGATCGGCGGAGACCCAGTACTTC. It specifies CASGRTGSAETQYF.

As for this clone: Mismatch with germline at one junction end may stem from a read error. The rearrangement joins TRBV28 to TRBJ1-5; D is unresolved. The CDR3 sequence is 15 residues long. Germline assignment: CDR1 MDHEN and CDR2 SYDVKM. This chain's CDR3 is CASSLSAAVNQLQHF. The CDR3 nucleotides read TGTGCCAGCAGTTTATCTGCGGCGGTCAATCAGCTCCAGCATTTT.

The V and J genes are TRBV13 and TRBJ2-7; 7 nucleotides align to TRBD1. CDR1 PRHDT and CDR2 FYEKMQ come from the germline V gene (reference sequence). Trimming took 5 bases from V and 4 from J; bases not matched to a gene: 8. This CDR3 is built from 14 residues. CDR3 protein: CASSRRGGAYEQYF. The CDR3 nucleotides are TGTGCCAGCAGCCGCCGAGGGGGCGCTTACGAGCAGTACTTC.